Detailed here is one T cell receptor (beta chain). Its target is not known. This sample is drawn from a study of T cell repertoires and HLA-DP antigens. Study as a whole: In vitro CD4+ alloreactivity was against HeLa-presented HLA-DP.

CDR3 size: 12 residues. CDR1 LNHNV and CDR2 YYDKDF come from the germline V gene (reference sequence). V was shortened by 5 bases and J by 9 bases, with 11 bases between the two germline ends. Sequencing used immunoSEQ multiplex PCR; TCRdb keeps in-frame clones, though not all of them. The repertoire holds about 89,000 clones, with around nine tenths as singletons. The TCR sequence derives from a man aged 50 to 60 in good health and CMV-seronegative. Sample: CD4+ T cells from PBMCs. This chain joins TRBV15 and TRBJ1-5; D remains unclear. CDR3 DNA sequence: TGTGCCACCAGCGAAAGTGCCCTGCCCCAGCATTTT. This gives the protein CATSESALPQHF.